The 12 T cell receptor beta chains presented below share a single source sample, sequenced in a study of blood T cell repertoires in COVID-19. Clones were sequenced by immunoSEQ multiplex PCR, and TCRdb holds only the in-frame ones, with some missing. This table has about 320,000 clones, 90% to 95% appearing once. Sequencing was performed on PBMCs or T cells enriched from blood (not recorded which). Source of these receptors: a woman aged 30 to 39 who had been exposed to COVID-19.

In regard to this clone: Additional DNA sequences in this sample encode the identical CDR3. V and J are TRBV4-2 and TRBJ2-7; D is perhaps TRBD2 (5 bases). V lost 0 bases, J lost 3 bases, and 9 bases lay in between. The CDR3 has 14 residues. Germline CDR1 reads LGHNA; CDR2 reads YNFKEQ. The CDR3 sequence is CASSQDPGSYEQYF. The CDR3 bases are TGTGCCAGCAGCCAAGACCCTGGGAGCTACGAGCAGTACTTC.

The chain couples TRBV27 to TRBJ2-5; D might be TRBD1 (6 bases). The CDR3 is 15 amino acids. Deletions cut 8 bases from V and 5 bases from J, with 21 bases between. The germline V gene has CDR1 MNHEY and CDR2 SMNVEV (reference sequence). The CDR3 sequence is CASPKGRGVRETQYF. DNA of the CDR3: TGTGCCAGCCCCAAGGGCAGGGGCGTTCGGGAGACCCAGTACTTC.

This clone has just one count. V and J are TRBV27 and TRBJ2-1, with D unresolved. The length of the CDR3 is 15 residues. CDR1 MNHEY and CDR2 SMNVEV come from the germline V gene (reference sequence). The V and J ends lost 2 bases and 4 bases respectively, with 12 bases between them. CDR3 bases: TGTGCCAGCAGTTTAAACAGCCCTGCTTACAATGAGCAGTTCTTC. This translates into CASSLNSPAYNEQFF.

The V gene is TRBV18, the J gene TRBJ2-7; 7 nucleotides line up with TRBD2. This CDR3 has 15 amino acids. Germline values: CDR1 KGHSH, CDR2 LQKENI. With V trimmed by 0 bases and J by 2 bases, 4 bases remained unmatched. CDR3 amino acids: CASSPPSRGAYEQYF. As DNA, the CDR3 is TGTGCCAGCTCACCACCGTCCCGGGGGGCCTACGAGCAGTACTTC.

The V and J genes are TRBV15 and TRBJ2-1; 7 bases match TRBD2. V dropped 3 bases and J dropped 7; count of bases not matched to a gene: 9. CDR1 and CDR2 (germline): LNHNV, YYDKDF (reference sequence). The CDR3 has 15 residues. This chain's CDR3 is CATSRSRGGVNEQFF. The DNA for the CDR3 is TGTGCCACCAGCAGGTCTCGCGGGGGAGTTAATGAGCAGTTCTTC.

This chain connects TRBV19 to TRBJ1-5; no clear D. The V gene lost 0 bases and the J gene lost 5 bases, with 17 bases spanning the gap. The CDR3 has 17 amino acids. Germline lookup yields CDR1 LNHDA and CDR2 SQIVND (reference sequence). The CDR3 reads CASSIDWFGEGYQPQHF. The CDR3 DNA reads as TGTGCCAGTAGTATAGATTGGTTCGGGGAGGGTTATCAGCCCCAGCATTTT.

The chain employs TRBV13 and TRBJ2-7; the match to TRBD2 covers 9 bases. J gave up 5 bases and V 0 bases, and 5 bases lay outside the gene matches. CDR1 is PRHDT and CDR2 is FYEKMQ in the germline V gene (reference sequence). This CDR3 is 15 amino acids long. The CDR3 protein is CASSLGRGGAHEQYF. CDR3 sequence (DNA): TGTGCCAGCAGCTTAGGCCGCGGGGGGGCCCACGAGCAGTACTTC.

V usage is TRBV5-4 and J usage is TRBJ1-1, with 12 bases that match TRBD1. The CDR3 length is 17 residues. Germline CDR1 is SGHNT and CDR2 is YYREEE (reference sequence). V was clipped by 5 bases and J by 5 bases; unmatched bases: 13. CDR3 DNA: TGTGCCAGCAGTTTGCCCGGGACAGGGGGCTATCGGACTGAAGCTTTCTTT. Translation: CASSLPGTGGYRTEAFF.

The rearrangement uses TRBV9 and TRBJ2-1, with 11 bases that match TRBD2. The CDR3 consists of 14 residues. Germline trimming cut 0 bases from V and 10 bases from J; bases unmatched to any gene: 3. CDR1 is SGDLS and CDR2 is YYNGEE in the germline V gene. CDR3 sequence: CASSVGLAGMEQFF. The CDR3 DNA reads TGTGCCAGCAGCGTAGGACTAGCGGGGATGGAGCAGTTCTTC.

This clone was recorded once. The chain employs TRBV7-6 and TRBJ1-1; the D is unclear. The V end was cut by 5 bases, the J end by 6 bases, with 16 bases between. Germline V lookup: CDR1 SGHVS, CDR2 FNYEAQ. This CDR3 is 14 amino acids long. CDR3 in DNA: TGTGCCAGCAGCGTACTAAAAGGGAGACCTGAAGCTTTCTTT. Its translation: CASSVLKGRPEAFF.

The chain's CDR3 is CASSLGAAYQETQYF. In DNA form, the CDR3 reads TGTGCCAGCAGCTTGGGAGCCGCGTACCAAGAGACCCAGTACTTC. The chain is built from TRBV5-5 and TRBJ2-5; D is undetermined. The CDR3 is 15 residues long. Germline CDR1 reads SGHKS; CDR2 reads YYEKEE (reference sequence). V lost 0 bases and J lost 0, with 9 bases in between.

The sample holds one count of this clone. The V and J genes are TRBV2 and TRBJ1-4; D is undetermined. The CDR3 consists of 13 residues. The V and J ends lost 5 bases and 12 bases respectively, with 16 bases between them. Germline V gives CDR1 SNHLY, CDR2 FYNNEI. The DNA of the CDR3 is TGTGCCAGCAGTTTCTTTGACAACCTCCAACTGTTTTTT. Translated: CASSFFDNLQLFF.